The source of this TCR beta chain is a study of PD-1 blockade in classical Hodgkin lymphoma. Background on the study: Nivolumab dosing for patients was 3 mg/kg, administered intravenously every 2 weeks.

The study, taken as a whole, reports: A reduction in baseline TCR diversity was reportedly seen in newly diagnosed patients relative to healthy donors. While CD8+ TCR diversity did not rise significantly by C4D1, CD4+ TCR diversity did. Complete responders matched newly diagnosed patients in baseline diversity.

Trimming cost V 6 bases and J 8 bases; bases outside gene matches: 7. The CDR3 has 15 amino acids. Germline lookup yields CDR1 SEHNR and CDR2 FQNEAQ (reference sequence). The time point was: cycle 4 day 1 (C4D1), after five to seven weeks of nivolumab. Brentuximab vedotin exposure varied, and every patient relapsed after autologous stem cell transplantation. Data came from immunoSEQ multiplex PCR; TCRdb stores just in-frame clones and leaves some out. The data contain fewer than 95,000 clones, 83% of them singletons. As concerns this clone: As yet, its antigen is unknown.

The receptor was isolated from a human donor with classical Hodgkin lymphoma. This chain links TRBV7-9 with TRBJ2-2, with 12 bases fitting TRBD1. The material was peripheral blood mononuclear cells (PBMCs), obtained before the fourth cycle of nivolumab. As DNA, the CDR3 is TGTGCCAGCAGACGCGGGACAGGGGGCCCGGGGGAGCTGTTTTTT. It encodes CASRRGTGGPGELFF. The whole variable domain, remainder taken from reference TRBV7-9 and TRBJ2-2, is DTGVSQNPRHKITKRGQNVTFRCDPISEHNRLYWYRQTLGQGPEFLTYFQNEAQLEKSRLLSDRFSAERPKGSFSTLEIQRTEQGDSAMYLCASRRGTGGPGELFFGEGSRLTVL.